This TCR beta chain was recorded in a study of T cells in Graves' hyperthyroidism and ophthalmopathy. Whole-study context: Sampling of peripheral blood happened at initial diagnosis, prior to any treatment.

Germline V gene lookup returns CDR1 DFQATT and CDR2 SNEGSKA (reference sequence). This CDR3 is 15 amino acids long. After removal of 0 bases from V and 7 bases from J, the junction contained 9 bases not matched to a gene. There were TCR beta CDR3 regions amplified from RNA transcripts. A first-round RT-PCR of the TCR CDR3 used the HTBI primer set. TCRdb independently ran MiXCR on the multiplex PCR reads; one entry per CDR3 protein. The table shows approximately 210,000 distinct CDR3 sequences, with under 20% occurring only once. With respect to this clonotype: As yet, its antigen is unknown.

Study-wide results and limits: The model forecast ophthalmopathy, anticipating it by a median roughly 6 months before onset. Most clonotypes expanded in thyroid above 0.001 were likewise present in blood. Ophthalmopathy could be told apart from stable hyperthyroidism with a 13 V-J model.

This receptor was obtained from a man aged 45-65 years with Graves' hyperthyroidism. The chain uses TRBV20-1 and TRBJ2-1, with TRBD2 matching 7 bases. Sequencing was done on a sample of blood. The DNA for the CDR3 is TGCAGTGCTAGAGACCCGGCCGGGGAGGGGAATGAGCAGTTCTTC. As protein: CSARDPAGEGNEQFF.